The 28 T cell receptor beta chains below all came from one sample that was sequenced in a study of CD8 T cells in Susac syndrome. When the RNA was reverse transcribed, random hexamers were used with an input of 0.5 to 1 ug. Each CDR3 protein is one row after TCRdb ran MiXCR on the immunoSEQ multiplex PCR reads. The table has 200,000 or so distinct CDR3 sequences, about 93% seen once; the top ten hold roughly 0.13%. Sequences were obtained from CD8+ T cells from PBMCs. All receptors come from a human donor with multiple sclerosis.

The V and J genes are TRBV13 and TRBJ1-3, with 7 bases that match TRBD1. Germline CDR1 and CDR2: PRHDT and FYEKMQ (reference sequence). V trimming: 4 bases; J trimming: 3 bases; junction bases outside the gene matches: 9. The CDR3 spans 16 residues. The CDR3 reads CASSSAGTANGNTIYF. Written as DNA, the CDR3 is TGTGCCAGCAGCTCCGCCGGGACAGCAAATGGAAACACCATATATTTT.

This clonotype was detected only once. The J gene is TRBJ2-7, the V gene TRBV7-3; D unresolved. Germline CDR1 SGHTA, CDR2 FQGTGA. V shed 0 bases and J shed 5 bases, with 8 bases lying between them. CDR3 length: 13 amino acids. The DNA for the CDR3 is TGTGCCAGCAGCTTAACGGTTTACCACGAGCAGTACTTC. It encodes CASSLTVYHEQYF.

The chain has TRBV9 and TRBJ2-5, with D unresolved. V was shortened by 4 bases and J by 5 bases, with 18 bases between the two germline ends. The CDR3 spans 15 residues. Germline loops: CDR1 SGDLS, CDR2 YYNGEE. The CDR3 region has the DNA TGTGCCAGCAGCTCCGCCGACACCTCCGGGGAGACCCAGTACTTC. This sequence encodes CASSSADTSGETQYF.

This chain connects TRBV7-3 to TRBJ2-6; 7 bases are a match to TRBD2. V lost 1 base to trimming and J lost 0 bases; unmatched junction nucleotides: 0. Germline CDR1 SGHTA, CDR2 FQGTGA. The CDR3 contains 16 residues. CDR3 DNA: TGTGCCAGCAGCTTAAGGGGGGGCTCTGGGGCCAACGTCCTGACTTTC. Protein sequence: CASSLRGGSGANVLTF. Filled out from reference TRBV7-3 and TRBJ2-6, the complete variable domain reads GAGVSQTPSNKVTEKGKYVELRCDPISGHTALYWYRQSLGQGPEFLIYFQGTGAADDSGLPNDRFFAVRPEGSVSTLKIQRTERGDSAVYLCASSLRGGSGANVLTFGAGSRLTVL.

J is TRBJ2-5 and V is TRBV7-9, with unresolved D. Germline V gene data show CDR1 as SEHNR and CDR2 as FQNEAQ (reference sequence). CDR3 size: 14 residues. Deletions cut 5 bases from V and 3 bases from J, with 13 bases between. The CDR3 sequence: CASSPLRIEETQYF. Here the CDR3 DNA reads TGTGCCAGCAGCCCCTTGCGAATCGAAGAGACCCAGTACTTC.

CDR3 sequence (DNA): TGTGCCTGGACCCACGCGAATGAGCAGTTCTTC. Protein product: CAWTHANEQFF. This chain joins TRBV30 and TRBJ2-1; D call uncertain. Trimming removed 4 bases from V and 7 bases from J, with 8 bases in between. Looked up from germline, CDR1 is GTSNPN and CDR2 is SVGIG (reference sequence). The CDR3 contains 11 residues.

V usage is TRBV7-9 and J usage is TRBJ1-5; D remains ambiguous. CDR1 is SEHNR, CDR2 FQNEAQ, per germline (reference sequence). Trimming removed 2 bases from V and 6 bases from J, with 8 bases in between. The CDR3 is 13 amino acids. As DNA, the CDR3 is TGTGCCAGCAGCTTACCTTCCGGTCAGCCCCAGCATTTT. Protein product: CASSLPSGQPQHF.

This chain connects TRBV13 to TRBJ1-1; D not certain. V gave up 0 bases and J gave up 8 bases, with 7 bases separating them. The V gene's germline CDR1 is PRHDT and CDR2 FYEKMQ (reference sequence). This CDR3 is built from 12 residues. The CDR3 here is CASSLGGEEAFF. The CDR3 DNA reads TGTGCCAGCAGCTTAGGAGGTGAAGAAGCTTTCTTT.

V is TRBV27 and J is TRBJ2-2, with D perhaps matching TRBD2 (5 bases). V lost 5 bases and J 2 bases, leaving 15 bases between the germline ends. The length of the CDR3 is 16 residues. Germline V gives CDR1 MNHEY, CDR2 SMNVEV (reference sequence). The CDR3 is CASSPSGLINTGELFF. The CDR3, as DNA: TGTGCCAGCAGTCCATCGGGGTTGATAAACACCGGGGAGCTGTTTTTT.

Details on this clonotype: One end of the junction fails to match germline, which may point to a read error. The chain combines TRBV19 with TRBJ2-7; 10 positions match TRBD1. CDR1 and CDR2 from the germline V gene are LNHDA and SQIVND (reference sequence). The CDR3 is 14 amino acids. The CDR3 is CASSKGQGDYEQYF. In DNA, the CDR3 is TGCGCCAGTAGTAAAGGACAGGGGGACTACGAGCAGTACTTC.

The chain recombines TRBV27 with TRBJ1-5, with D unclear. This CDR3 is 16 amino acids long. The V gene lost 6 bases and the J gene lost 2 bases, with 17 bases spanning the gap. CDR1 MNHEY and CDR2 SMNVEV come from the germline V gene (reference sequence). CDR3 in DNA: TGTGCCAGCAGCCACTCGACACCCTATGGCAATCAGCCCCAGCATTTT. It translates to CASSHSTPYGNQPQHF.

The chain has TRBV20-1 and TRBJ2-1, with D unclear. Looked up from germline, CDR1 is DFQATT and CDR2 is SNEGSKA (reference sequence). The CDR3 has 14 residues. The V gene lost 0 bases and the J gene lost 5 bases, with 11 bases spanning the gap. The CDR3 nucleotides read TGCAGTGCTAGAGATGTAACAAGAAACAATGAGCAGTTCTTC. This sequence encodes CSARDVTRNNEQFF.

The rearrangement uses TRBV19 and TRBJ1-6; D gene unclear. The V gene's germline CDR1 is LNHDA and CDR2 SQIVND (reference sequence). The ends were cut back, 1 base at V and 4 bases at J, with 11 bases in the middle. The CDR3 consists of 16 residues. The CDR3 loop is CASSIGKGFYNSPLHF. CDR3 nucleotide sequence: TGTGCCAGTAGTATAGGAAAAGGGTTTTATAATTCACCCCTCCACTTT.

The rearrangement uses TRBV9 and TRBJ2-7; TRBD2 matches 7 bases. Germline lookup yields CDR1 SGDLS and CDR2 YYNGEE. The CDR3 loop spans 13 amino acids. J was trimmed by 4 bases and V by 2 bases; bases with no gene match: 3. In DNA, the CDR3 is TGTGCCAGCAGCGTCGGGACTACGTACGAGCAGTACTTC. Its translation is CASSVGTTYEQYF. Using reference TRBV9 and TRBJ2-7 for the parts outside the CDR3, the full variable domain is DSGVTQTPKHLITATGQRVTLRCSPRSGDLSVYWYQQSLDQGLQFLIQYYNGEERAKGNILERFSAQQFPDLHSELNLSSLELGDSALYFCASSVGTTYEQYFGPGTRLTVT.

This clonotype was counted a single time. This sequence joins TRBV19 and TRBJ1-2; a possible D gene is TRBD1 (6 bases). CDR3 length: 15 residues. Trimming took off 2 bases at V and 0 bases at J, with 10 bases between the two ends. Per the germline V gene, CDR1 is LNHDA and CDR2 is SQIVND (reference sequence). The CDR3 DNA is TGTGCCAGTAGTATACAGGGGATGGCTAACTATGGCTACACCTTC. It yields the protein CASSIQGMANYGYTF.

The rearrangement uses TRBV13 and TRBJ2-3; 11 bases match TRBD1. There are 16 residues in the CDR3. V dropped 2 bases and J dropped 2; count of bases not matched to a gene: 3. Germline V gene lookup returns CDR1 PRHDT and CDR2 FYEKMQ (reference sequence). DNA for the CDR3: TGTGCCAGCAGCTTACGGACAGGGGGCTTCACAGATACGCAGTATTTT. It specifies CASSLRTGGFTDTQYF.

V gene TRBV5-6 combines with J gene TRBJ2-7; 8 nucleotides line up with TRBD1. J was trimmed by 4 bases and V by 3 bases; bases with no gene match: 9. The germline V gene encodes CDR1 SGHDT and CDR2 YYEEEE. The CDR3 totals 15 residues. Written as DNA, the CDR3 is TGTGCCAGCAGCTCCGCCGGGACAGGTGATTACGAGCAGTACTTC. This codes for CASSSAGTGDYEQYF.

This rearrangement joins TRBV7-9 to TRBJ2-7; D not resolved. This CDR3 comprises 13 residues. V lost 8 bases, J lost 3 bases, and 14 bases lay in between. Germline-derived CDR1 and CDR2 are SEHNR and FQNEAQ (reference sequence). CDR3 DNA: TGTGCCAGCGTCCTATACCCCCACTACGAGCAGTACTTC. Translation gives CASVLYPHYEQYF.

This chain connects TRBV4-1 to TRBJ1-1; no definite D call. V shed 4 bases and J shed 5 bases, with 23 bases lying between them. The CDR3 totals 17 residues. Per germline, CDR1 MGHRA and CDR2 YSYEKL. The CDR3 sequence: CASSRGSWAMGGTEAFF. The CDR3 DNA reads as TGCGCCAGCAGCCGCGGCAGCTGGGCGATGGGAGGGACTGAAGCTTTCTTT.

The CDR3 reads CASSLLGGVGTEAFF. For the CDR3, the DNA is TGTGCCAGCAGCCTCCTCGGGGGGGTTGGGACTGAAGCTTTCTTT. The rearrangement uses TRBV14 and TRBJ1-1; tentative D call: TRBD1 (5 bases). Trimming took off 4 bases at V and 5 bases at J, with 17 bases between the two ends. From germline, CDR1 is SGHDN and CDR2 FVKESK. The CDR3 extends over 15 amino acids.

This chain joins TRBV7-9 and TRBJ2-7; TRBD1 aligns across 8 bases. The CDR3 is 14 amino acids. The junction had 4 bases not matched to a gene; V was cut back by 1 base and J by 5 bases. Germline V gene lookup returns CDR1 SEHNR and CDR2 FQNEAQ (reference sequence). The CDR3 spells CASSLGQGAHEQYF. In DNA, the CDR3 is TGTGCCAGCAGCTTAGGGCAGGGGGCCCACGAGCAGTACTTC. Drawing the rest from reference TRBV7-9 and TRBJ2-7, the complete variable domain is DTGVSQNPRHKITKRGQNVTFRCDPISEHNRLYWYRQTLGQGPEFLTYFQNEAQLEKSRLLSDRFSAERPKGSFSTLEIQRTEQGDSAMYLCASSLGQGAHEQYFGPGTRLTVT.

The chain is built from TRBV9 and TRBJ2-7; D is tentatively TRBD1 or TRBD2 (5 bases each). The CDR3 totals 15 residues. Germline assignment: CDR1 SGDLS and CDR2 YYNGEE. V was pared by 0 bases and J by 2 bases, with 12 bases between. The CDR3 DNA reads as TGTGCCAGCAGCGTAGAAGGGGCCGGGACCTACGAGCAGTACTTC. Protein product: CASSVEGAGTYEQYF.

The chain couples TRBV11-1 to TRBJ1-1, with D uncertain. The length of the CDR3 is 15 residues. Trimming removed 5 bases from V and 0 bases from J, with 13 bases in between. The V gene's germline CDR1 is SGHAT and CDR2 FQDESV (reference sequence). In DNA form, the CDR3 reads TGTGCCAGCAGCCCCAGCGATTACATGAACACTGAAGCTTTCTTT. Translated, it gives CASSPSDYMNTEAFF. The variable domain in full, completed from reference TRBV11-1 and TRBJ1-1, reads EAEVAQSPRYKITEKSQAVAFWCDPISGHATLYWYRQILGQGPELLVQFQDESVVDDSQLPKDRFSAERLKGVDSTLKIQPAELGDSAMYLCASSPSDYMNTEAFFGQGTRLTVV.

The rearrangement joins TRBV9 to TRBJ2-1; maybe TRBD1 (5 bases). Trimming removed 0 bases from V and 10 bases from J, with 20 bases in between. This CDR3 is 16 amino acids long. From germline, CDR1 is SGDLS and CDR2 YYNGEE. As DNA, the CDR3 is TGTGCCAGCAGCGTAGGGGGCGCGTCTTCGGTTAACGAGCAGTTCTTC. This gives the protein CASSVGGASSVNEQFF.

The V call is TRBV5-8, the J call TRBJ1-1; 11 bases match TRBD1. Germline V gene lookup returns CDR1 SGHTS and CDR2 YDEGEE. This CDR3 is 14 amino acids long. The V and J ends lost 2 bases and 11 bases, in that order; junction bases with no gene match: 8. The CDR3 DNA sequence: TGTGCCAGCAGCTTACCAGGACAGGGGGCTGGGGCTTTCTTT. Protein: CASSLPGQGAGAFF. The full variable domain, its missing parts supplied by reference TRBV5-8 and TRBJ1-1, is EAGVTQSPTHLIKTRGQQATLRCSPISGHTSVYWYQQALGLGLQFLLWYDEGEERNRGNFPPRFSGRQFPNYSSELNVNALELEDSALYLCASSLPGQGAGAFFGQGTRLTVV.

V and J are TRBV19 and TRBJ1-5, with D maybe TRBD1 (5 bases). The germline CDR1 and CDR2 sequences are LNHDA and SQIVND (reference sequence). The V gene lost 0 bases and the J gene lost 5 bases, with 26 bases spanning the gap. The CDR3 covers 20 residues. The CDR3 bases are TGTGCCAGTAGTATAGATCGAACAGGTGTCCAGATTTTAGAGGATCAGCCCCAGCATTTT. It codes for CASSIDRTGVQILEDQPQHF.

The V call is TRBV27, the J call TRBJ1-6; possible D gene TRBD1, 6 bases. The CDR3 contains 14 residues. Trimming removed 6 bases from V and 10 bases from J, with 16 bases in between. CDR1 MNHEY and CDR2 SMNVEV come from the germline V gene (reference sequence). This CDR3 is CASRITGLVSPLHF. In nucleotides, the CDR3 is TGTGCCAGCAGGATAACAGGGCTAGTGTCACCCCTCCACTTT.

This clonotype is a singleton in its sample. CDR3: CASSLYQQTTGTNYEQYF. As DNA, the CDR3 is TGTGCCAGCAGCTTATATCAGCAGACAACCGGGACCAACTACGAGCAGTACTTC. The chain carries TRBV5-4 and TRBJ2-7; D could derive from TRBD1 or TRBD2 (5 bases each). Germline V gene sequence: CDR1 SGHNT, CDR2 YYREEE (reference sequence). Trimming took off 2 bases at V and 3 bases at J, with 24 bases between the two ends. The CDR3 runs 18 residues.